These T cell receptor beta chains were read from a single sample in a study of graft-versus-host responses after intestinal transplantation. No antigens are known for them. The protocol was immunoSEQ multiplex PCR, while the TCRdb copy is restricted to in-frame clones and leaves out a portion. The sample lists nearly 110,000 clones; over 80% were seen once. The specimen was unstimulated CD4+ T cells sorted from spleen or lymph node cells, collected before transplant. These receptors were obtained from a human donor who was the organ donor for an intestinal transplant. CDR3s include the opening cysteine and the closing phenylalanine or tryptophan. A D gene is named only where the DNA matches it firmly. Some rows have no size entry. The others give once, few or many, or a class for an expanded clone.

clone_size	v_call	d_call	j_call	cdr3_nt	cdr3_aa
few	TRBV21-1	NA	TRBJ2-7	TGTGCCAGCAGCAAAAATTGGCCCCGGGACAGGACCTACGAGCAGTACTTC	CASSKNWPRDRTYEQYF
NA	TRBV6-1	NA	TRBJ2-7	TGTGCCAGCAGTGAGCCTGGGCTACAGGGTGGGAAAGGCTACGAGCAGTACTTC	CASSEPGLQGGKGYEQYF
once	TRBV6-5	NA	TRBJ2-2	TGTGCCAGCACCCCCGTGGGTGGCGACACCGGGGAGCTGTTTTTT	CASTPVGGDTGELFF
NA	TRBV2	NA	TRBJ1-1	TGTGCCAGCAAGGGTAGCGGCACTGAAGCTTTCTTT	CASKGSGTEAFF
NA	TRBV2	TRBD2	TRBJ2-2	TGTGCCAGCAAGCGAGGACTAGCGGGAGGCACGAACACCGGGGAGCTGTTTTTT	CASKRGLAGGTNTGELFF
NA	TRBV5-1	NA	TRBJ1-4	TGCGCCAGCAGCCCTGAACGGGGCGGAAAACTGTTTTTT	CASSPERGGKLFF
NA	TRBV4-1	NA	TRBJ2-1	TGCGCCAGCAGCCAGGGGGGAGCAGGGGGCAATGAGCAGTTCTTC	CASSQGGAGGNEQFF
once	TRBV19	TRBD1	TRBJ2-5	TGTGCCACCTCTGCGGACAGGGGGTTACAAGAGACCCAGTACTTC	CATSADRGLQETQYF
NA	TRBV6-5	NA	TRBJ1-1	TGTGCCAGCAGTTACCTAACCGCAGGGATTGTGACTGAAGCTTTCTTT	CASSYLTAGIVTEAFF
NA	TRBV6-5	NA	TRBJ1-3	TGTGCCACCGCCCGAGAGGGGGGAAACACCATATATTTT	CATAREGGNTIYF
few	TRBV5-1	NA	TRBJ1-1	TGCGCCAGCAGCTTGGAGAGGAACACTGAAGCTTTCTTT	CASSLERNTEAFF
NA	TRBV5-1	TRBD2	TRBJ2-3	TGCGCCAGCAGCTTAACTAGCGGTCCAGATACGCAGTATTTT	CASSLTSGPDTQYF
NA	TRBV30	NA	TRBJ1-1	TGTGCCTGGAATAGGGTTTCGGGCACTGAAGCTTTCTTT	CAWNRVSGTEAFF
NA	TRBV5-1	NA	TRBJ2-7	TGCGCCAGCAGCTTGGACGAGGGCTCCTACGAGCAGTACTTC	CASSLDEGSYEQYF
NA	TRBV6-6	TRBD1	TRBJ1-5	TGTGCCAGCAGTTACGGGGACAGGGGCAATCAGCCCCAGCATTTT	CASSYGDRGNQPQHF
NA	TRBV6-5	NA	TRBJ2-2	TGTGCCAGCAGTTACGGGGGAACCGGGGAGCTGTTTTTT	CASSYGGTGELFF
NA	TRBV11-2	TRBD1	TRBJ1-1	TGTGCCAGCAGCCCGCGACAGGGAATGAACACTGAAGCTTTCTTT	CASSPRQGMNTEAFF
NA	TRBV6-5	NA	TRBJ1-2	TGTGCCAGCAGTTACTACGGGTCGGGCTATGGCTACACCTTC	CASSYYGSGYGYTF
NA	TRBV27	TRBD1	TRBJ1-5	TGTGCCAGCAGACGGACAGGGACTCAGCCCCAGCATTTT	CASRRTGTQPQHF
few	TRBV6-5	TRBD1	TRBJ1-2	TGTGCCAGCAGCACCGGGACAGGGGGATTTCATGGCTACACCTTC	CASSTGTGGFHGYTF
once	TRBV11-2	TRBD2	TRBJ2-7	TGTGCCAGCAGCTCGACTAGCGGGGCCTACGAGCAGTACTTC	CASSSTSGAYEQYF
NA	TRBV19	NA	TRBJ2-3	TGTGCCAGTAGTCAAACCCCGCACTCACAGGGTACGCAGTATTTT	CASSQTPHSQGTQYF
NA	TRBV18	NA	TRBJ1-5	TGTGCCAGCTCACCAACCAATGACAGACGCAATCAGCCCCAGCATTTT	CASSPTNDRRNQPQHF
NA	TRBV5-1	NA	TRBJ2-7	TGCGCCAGCAGCTTGACTGGACAGCCGATCGTCTACGAGCAGTACTTC	CASSLTGQPIVYEQYF
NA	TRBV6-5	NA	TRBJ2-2	TGTGCCAGCAGGGGCACCGGGGAGCTGTTTTTT	CASRGTGELFF
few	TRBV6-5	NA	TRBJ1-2	TGTGCCAGCAGTTACAATGACAGAAACTATGGCTACACCTTC	CASSYNDRNYGYTF
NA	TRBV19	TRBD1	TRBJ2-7	TGTGCCAGCGAATCCGGGACAGGGAGACCCTACGAGCAGTACTTC	CASESGTGRPYEQYF
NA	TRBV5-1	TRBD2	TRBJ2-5	TGCGCCAGCAGCTTGGCGACTAGCGGGAGGAAAGAGACCCAGTACTTC	CASSLATSGRKETQYF
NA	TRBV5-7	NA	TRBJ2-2	TGTGCCAGCAGCTCACTCAGGACACAGAACACCGGGGAGCTGTTTTTT	CASSSLRTQNTGELFF
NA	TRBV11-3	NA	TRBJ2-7	TGTGCCAGCAGCTGGGACTCGGACAGGAAGGACGTAACCTACGAGCAGTACTTC	CASSWDSDRKDVTYEQYF
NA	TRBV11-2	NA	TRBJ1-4	TGTGCCAGCAGCTCGCGAGATATTTGGAGATCCGGTAATGAAAAACTGTTTTTT	CASSSRDIWRSGNEKLFF
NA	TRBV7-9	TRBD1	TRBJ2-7	TGTGCCAGCAGCGCCGGGACAGGGGGCTACGAGCAGTACTTC	CASSAGTGGYEQYF
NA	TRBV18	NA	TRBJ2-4	TGTGCCAGCTCTCTACTGGGGGACCAAGGGAACATTCAGTACTTC	CASSLLGDQGNIQYF
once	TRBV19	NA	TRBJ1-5	TGTGCCAGTAGCCACAGGAATCAGCCCCAGCATTTT	CASSHRNQPQHF
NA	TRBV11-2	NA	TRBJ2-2	TGTGCCAGCAGCTTGGGAGACACCGGGGAGCTGTTTTTT	CASSLGDTGELFF
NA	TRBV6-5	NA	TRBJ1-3	TGTGCCAGCAGTTACGACAGAAAAAACACCATATATTTT	CASSYDRKNTIYF
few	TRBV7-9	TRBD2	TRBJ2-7	TGTGCCAGCAGCTTAAATTCGTGGAGGAGCGGGGGGGCGTACGAGCAGTACTTC	CASSLNSWRSGGAYEQYF
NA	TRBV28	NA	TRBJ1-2	TGTGCCAGCAGTTCCACCCGGGACATCCTCGCCTTC	CASSSTRDILAF
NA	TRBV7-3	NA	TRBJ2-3	TGTGCCAGCAGCCAGGGTGCGGATACGCAGTATTTT	CASSQGADTQYF
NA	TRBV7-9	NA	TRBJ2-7	TGTGCCAGCAGCTTCCGGGACTTGGCGTACGAGCAGTACTTC	CASSFRDLAYEQYF
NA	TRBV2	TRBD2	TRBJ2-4	TGTGCCAGCAGTGGGACTAGCGTGCACATTCAGTACTTC	CASSGTSVHIQYF
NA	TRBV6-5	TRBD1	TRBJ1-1	TGTGCCAGCAAATTTGGGACAGGTTTGAACACTGAAGCTTTCTTT	CASKFGTGLNTEAFF
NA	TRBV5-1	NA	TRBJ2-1	TGCGCCAGCAGCTTGGCCTACGACTCCTACAATGAGCAGTTCTTC	CASSLAYDSYNEQFF
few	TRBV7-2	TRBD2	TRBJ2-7	TGTGCCAGCAGCTTAGTACCGGGTGCTAGCGGAACCTCCTACGAGCAGTACTTC	CASSLVPGASGTSYEQYF
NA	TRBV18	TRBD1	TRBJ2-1	TGTGCCAGCTCACATGGACAGGTCGGTCCCAATGAGCAGTTCTTC	CASSHGQVGPNEQFF
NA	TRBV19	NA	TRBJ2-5	TGTGCCAGTAGTACCTCAGAATTGGGGACCCAGTACTTC	CASSTSELGTQYF
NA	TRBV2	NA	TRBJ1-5	TGTGCCAGCAGTGAGAGTGGCTGGGTCGATCAGCCCCAGCATTTT	CASSESGWVDQPQHF
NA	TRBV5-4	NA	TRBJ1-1	TGTGCCAGCAGCTTGTCGGAGGACACTGAAGCTTTCTTT	CASSLSEDTEAFF
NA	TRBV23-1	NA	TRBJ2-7	TGCGCCAGCAGTCCCAGCCTCGGGACTGCCTCCCCTTTACCCTACGAGCAGTACTTC	CASSPSLGTASPLPYEQYF
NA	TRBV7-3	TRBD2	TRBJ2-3	TGTGCCAGCAGCTTAACGTCAGGACTAGAGTCAGATACGCAGTATTTT	CASSLTSGLESDTQYF
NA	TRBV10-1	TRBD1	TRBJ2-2	TGCGCCAGCAGCCCCGGGACAGGGAGGACCGGGGAGCTGTTTTTT	CASSPGTGRTGELFF
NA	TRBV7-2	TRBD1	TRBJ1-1	TGTGCCAGCAGCTTAGCGGGGACAGGGCTAACTGAAGCTTTCTTT	CASSLAGTGLTEAFF
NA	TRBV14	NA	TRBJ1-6	TGTGCCAGCAGCCAAGGCTTGGGAGGGAACAGTTCACCCCTCCACTTT	CASSQGLGGNSSPLHF
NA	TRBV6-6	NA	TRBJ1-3	TGTGCCAGCAGTTACTCGGGGGGTACTGGAAACACCATATATTTT	CASSYSGGTGNTIYF
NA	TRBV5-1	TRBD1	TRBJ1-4	TGCGCCAGCAGCTCGCAGGGGGCAACTAATGAAAAACTGTTTTTT	CASSSQGATNEKLFF